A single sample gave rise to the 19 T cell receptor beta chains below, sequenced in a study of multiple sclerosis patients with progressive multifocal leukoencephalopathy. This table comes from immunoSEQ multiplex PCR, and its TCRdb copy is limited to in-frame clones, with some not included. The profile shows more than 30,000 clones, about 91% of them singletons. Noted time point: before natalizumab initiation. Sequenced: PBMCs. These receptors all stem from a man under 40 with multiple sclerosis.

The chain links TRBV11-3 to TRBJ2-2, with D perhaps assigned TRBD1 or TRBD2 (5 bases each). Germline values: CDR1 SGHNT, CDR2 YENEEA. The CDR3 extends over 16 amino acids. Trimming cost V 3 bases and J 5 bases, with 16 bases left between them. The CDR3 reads CASSFETGTRTGELFF. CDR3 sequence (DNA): TGTGCCAGCAGCTTCGAAACCGGGACGCGAACCGGGGAGCTGTTTTTT.

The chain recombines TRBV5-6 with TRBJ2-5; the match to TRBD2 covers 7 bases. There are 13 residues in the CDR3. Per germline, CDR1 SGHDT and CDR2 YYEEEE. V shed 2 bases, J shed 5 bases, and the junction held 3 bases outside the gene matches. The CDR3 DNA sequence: TGTGCCAGCAGCTTAAAGGGAGGGGAGACCCAGTACTTC. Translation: CASSLKGGETQYF. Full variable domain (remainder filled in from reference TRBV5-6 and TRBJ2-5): DAGVTQSPTHLIKTRGQQVTLRCSPKSGHDTVSWYQQALGQGPQFIFQYYEEEERQRGNFPDRFSGHQFPNYSSELNVNALLLGDSALYLCASSLKGGETQYFGPGTRLLVL.

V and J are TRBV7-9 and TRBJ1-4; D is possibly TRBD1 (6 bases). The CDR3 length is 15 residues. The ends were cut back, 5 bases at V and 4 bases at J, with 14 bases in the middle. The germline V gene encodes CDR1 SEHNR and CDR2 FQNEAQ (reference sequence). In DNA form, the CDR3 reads TGTGCCAGCAGCCCAGGGGAGAGTGGTAATGAAAAACTGTTTTTT. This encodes CASSPGESGNEKLFF.

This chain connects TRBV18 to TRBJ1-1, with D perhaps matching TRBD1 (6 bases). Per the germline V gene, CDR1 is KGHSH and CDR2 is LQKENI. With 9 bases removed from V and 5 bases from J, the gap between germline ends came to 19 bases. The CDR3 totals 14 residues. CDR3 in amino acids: CASSRTARRTEAFF. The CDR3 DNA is TGTGCCAGTTCGAGGACAGCCCGGCGAACTGAAGCTTTCTTT.

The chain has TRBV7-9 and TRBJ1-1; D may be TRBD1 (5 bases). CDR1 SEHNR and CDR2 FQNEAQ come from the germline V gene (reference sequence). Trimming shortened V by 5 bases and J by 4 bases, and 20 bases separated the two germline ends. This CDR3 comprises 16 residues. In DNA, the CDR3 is TGTGCCAGCAGCGCCACATCGGCACAGGCGGCCACTGAAGCTTTCTTT. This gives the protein CASSATSAQAATEAFF.

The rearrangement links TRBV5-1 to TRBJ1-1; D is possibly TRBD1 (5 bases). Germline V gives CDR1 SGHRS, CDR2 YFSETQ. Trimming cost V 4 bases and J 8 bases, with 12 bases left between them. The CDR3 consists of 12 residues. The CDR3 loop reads CASSLTGTEAFF. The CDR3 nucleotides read TGCGCCAGCAGCCTAACCGGGACGGAAGCTTTCTTT.

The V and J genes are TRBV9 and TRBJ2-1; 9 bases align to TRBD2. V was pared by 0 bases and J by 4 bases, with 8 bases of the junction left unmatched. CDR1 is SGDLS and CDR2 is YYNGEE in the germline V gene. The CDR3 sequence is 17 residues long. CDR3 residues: CASSVDGSSGRYNEQFF. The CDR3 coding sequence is TGTGCCAGCAGCGTAGATGGGAGTAGCGGGAGATACAATGAGCAGTTCTTC.

The CDR3 spells CASSERGGPSSDTQYF. The DNA for the CDR3 is TGTGCCAGCAGTGAGAGGGGAGGGCCATCTTCAGATACGCAGTATTTT. The rearrangement joins TRBV6-1 to TRBJ2-3; 7 bases match TRBD2. Germline V gene data show CDR1 as MNHNS and CDR2 as SASEGT. The CDR3 extends over 16 amino acids. Trimming took 3 bases from V and 4 from J; bases not matched to a gene: 10.

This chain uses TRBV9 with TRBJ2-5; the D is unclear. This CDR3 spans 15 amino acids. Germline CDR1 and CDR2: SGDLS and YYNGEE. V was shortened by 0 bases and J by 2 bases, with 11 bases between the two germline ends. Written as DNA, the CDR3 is TGTGCCAGCAGCGTAGATAGCTTTCCTCAAGAGACCCAGTACTTC. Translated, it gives CASSVDSFPQETQYF.

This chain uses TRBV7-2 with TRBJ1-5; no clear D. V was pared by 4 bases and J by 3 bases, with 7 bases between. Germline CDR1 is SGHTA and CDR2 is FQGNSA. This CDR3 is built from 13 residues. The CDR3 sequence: CASSSEVNQPQHF. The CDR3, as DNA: TGTGCCAGCAGCTCCGAGGTCAATCAGCCCCAGCATTTT.

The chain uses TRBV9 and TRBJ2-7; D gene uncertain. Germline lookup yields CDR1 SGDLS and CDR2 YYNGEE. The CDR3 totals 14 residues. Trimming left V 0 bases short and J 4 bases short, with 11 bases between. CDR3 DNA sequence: TGTGCCAGCAGCGTAGGCACAGCGCTTTACGAGCAGTACTTC. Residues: CASSVGTALYEQYF. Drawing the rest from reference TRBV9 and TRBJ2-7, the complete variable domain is DSGVTQTPKHLITATGQRVTLRCSPRSGDLSVYWYQQSLDQGLQFLIQYYNGEERAKGNILERFSAQQFPDLHSELNLSSLELGDSALYFCASSVGTALYEQYFGPGTRLTVT.

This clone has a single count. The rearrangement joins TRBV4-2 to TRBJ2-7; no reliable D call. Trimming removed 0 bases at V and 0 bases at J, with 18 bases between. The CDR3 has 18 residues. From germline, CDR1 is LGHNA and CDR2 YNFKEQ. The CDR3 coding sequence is TGTGCCAGCAGCCAAGATAAGGGCCGCGGATCCCACTCCTACGAGCAGTACTTC. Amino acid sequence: CASSQDKGRGSHSYEQYF.

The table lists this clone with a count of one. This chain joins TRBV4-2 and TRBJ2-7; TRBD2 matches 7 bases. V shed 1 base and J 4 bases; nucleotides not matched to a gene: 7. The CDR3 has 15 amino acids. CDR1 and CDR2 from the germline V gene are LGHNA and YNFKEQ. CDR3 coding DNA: TGTGCCAGCAGCCAAGCTAGCGGCCCAGGATACGAGCAGTACTTC. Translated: CASSQASGPGYEQYF.

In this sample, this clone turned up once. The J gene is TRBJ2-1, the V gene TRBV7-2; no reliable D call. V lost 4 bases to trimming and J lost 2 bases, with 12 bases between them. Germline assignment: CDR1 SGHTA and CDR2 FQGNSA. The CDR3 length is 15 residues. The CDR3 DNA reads TGTGCCAGCAGCTCTGGCGGAATAACCTACAATGAGCAGTTCTTC. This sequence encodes CASSSGGITYNEQFF.

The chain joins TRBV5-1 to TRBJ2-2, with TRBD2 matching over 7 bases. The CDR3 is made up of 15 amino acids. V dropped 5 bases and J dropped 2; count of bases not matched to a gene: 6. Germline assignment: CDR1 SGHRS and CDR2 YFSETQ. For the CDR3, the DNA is TGCGCCAGCAGGAGGCTAGCGGAAAACACCGGGGAGCTGTTTTTT. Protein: CASRRLAENTGELFF.

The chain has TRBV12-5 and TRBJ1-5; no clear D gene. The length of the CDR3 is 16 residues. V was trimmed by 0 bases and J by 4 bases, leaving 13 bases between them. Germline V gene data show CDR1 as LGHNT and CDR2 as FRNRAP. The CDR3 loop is CASGLVLGRTNQPQHF. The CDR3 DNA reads TGTGCTAGTGGTTTGGTACTCGGCAGGACTAATCAGCCCCAGCATTTT.

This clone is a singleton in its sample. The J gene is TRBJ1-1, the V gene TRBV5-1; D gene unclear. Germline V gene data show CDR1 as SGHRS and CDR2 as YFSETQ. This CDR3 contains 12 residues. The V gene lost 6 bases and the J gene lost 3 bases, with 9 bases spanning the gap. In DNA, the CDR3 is TGCGCCAGCAAGGGCAGCTACACTGAAGCTTTCTTT. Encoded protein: CASKGSYTEAFF.

The CDR3 loop is CAGLGGEPYYEQYF. Written as DNA, the CDR3 is TGTGCCGGCTTAGGGGGGGAACCATACTACGAGCAGTACTTC. The chain couples TRBV6-4 to TRBJ2-7, with D perhaps TRBD2 (7 bases). The germline V and J ends were trimmed by 11 bases and 3 bases, with 20 bases remaining between them. The CDR3 sequence is 14 residues long. Germline CDR1 is MRHNA and CDR2 is SNTAGT.

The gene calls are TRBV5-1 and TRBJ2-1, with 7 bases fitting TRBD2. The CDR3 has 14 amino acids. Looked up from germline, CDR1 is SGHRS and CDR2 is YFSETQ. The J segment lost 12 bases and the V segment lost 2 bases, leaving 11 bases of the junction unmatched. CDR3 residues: CASSLRIRDYWQFF. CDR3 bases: TGCGCCAGCAGCTTACGAATTCGGGACTATTGGCAGTTCTTC.